This T cell receptor (beta chain) appears in the sequencing data of a study of CD8 T cells in Susac syndrome. About the study: The Susac syndrome patients were therapy-naive, on corticosteroids, or on intravenous immunoglobulin alone at blood draw.

This clonotype was seen a single time. Sequencing of TCR beta was performed on blood CD8+ and CD4+ T cells. The TEMRA cells underwent FACS enrichment, while the CD8+ and CD4+ T cells underwent negative isolation. The V gene lost 2 bases and the J gene lost 2 bases, with 15 bases spanning the gap. This CDR3 region has 16 residues. Germline CDR1 is MDHEN and CDR2 is SYDVKM. Random hexamers were used to reverse transcribe the RNA input (roughly 0.5 to 1 ug). TCRdb reanalysed the immunoSEQ multiplex PCR reads using MiXCR and keeps one entry per CDR3 protein. Of roughly 200,000 distinct CDR3 sequences detected, about 93% appear once; the ten largest clones hold 0.099%.

Sequenced: CD4+ T cells from PBMCs. The genes are TRBV28 and TRBJ1-1; D is undetermined. This TCR came from a human donor with Susac syndrome. The CDR3 region is CASSLPSWEVNTEAFF. For the CDR3, the DNA is TGTGCCAGCAGTTTACCGTCTTGGGAAGTTAACACTGAAGCTTTCTTT.